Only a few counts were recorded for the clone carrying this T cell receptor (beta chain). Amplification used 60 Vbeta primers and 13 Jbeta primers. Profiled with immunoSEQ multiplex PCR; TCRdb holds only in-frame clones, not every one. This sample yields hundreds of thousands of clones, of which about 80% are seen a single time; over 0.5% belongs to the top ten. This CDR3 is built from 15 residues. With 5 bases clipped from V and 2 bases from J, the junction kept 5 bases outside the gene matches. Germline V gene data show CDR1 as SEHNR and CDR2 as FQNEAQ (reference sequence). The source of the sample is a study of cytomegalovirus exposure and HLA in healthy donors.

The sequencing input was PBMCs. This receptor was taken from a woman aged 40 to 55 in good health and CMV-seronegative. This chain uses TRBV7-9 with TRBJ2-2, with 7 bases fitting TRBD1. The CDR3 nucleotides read TGTGCCAGCAGCAGTCGGGACAGTAACACCGGGGAGCTGTTTTTT. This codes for CASSSRDSNTGELFF.